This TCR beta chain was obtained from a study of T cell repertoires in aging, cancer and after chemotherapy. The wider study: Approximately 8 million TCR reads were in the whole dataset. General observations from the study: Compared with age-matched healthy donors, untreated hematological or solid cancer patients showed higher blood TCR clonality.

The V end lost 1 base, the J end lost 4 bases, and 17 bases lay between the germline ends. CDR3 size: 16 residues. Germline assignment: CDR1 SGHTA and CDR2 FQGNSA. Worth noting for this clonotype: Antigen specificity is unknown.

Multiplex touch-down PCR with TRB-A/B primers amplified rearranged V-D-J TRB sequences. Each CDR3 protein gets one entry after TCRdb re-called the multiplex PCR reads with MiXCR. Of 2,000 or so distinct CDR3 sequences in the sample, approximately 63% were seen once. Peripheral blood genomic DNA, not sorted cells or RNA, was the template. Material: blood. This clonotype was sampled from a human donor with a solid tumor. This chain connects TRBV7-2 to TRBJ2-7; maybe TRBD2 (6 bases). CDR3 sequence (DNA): TGTGCCAGCAGCTTAGGACCCCTGGCGGGGAGATACGAGCAGTACTTC. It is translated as CASSLGPLAGRYEQYF.